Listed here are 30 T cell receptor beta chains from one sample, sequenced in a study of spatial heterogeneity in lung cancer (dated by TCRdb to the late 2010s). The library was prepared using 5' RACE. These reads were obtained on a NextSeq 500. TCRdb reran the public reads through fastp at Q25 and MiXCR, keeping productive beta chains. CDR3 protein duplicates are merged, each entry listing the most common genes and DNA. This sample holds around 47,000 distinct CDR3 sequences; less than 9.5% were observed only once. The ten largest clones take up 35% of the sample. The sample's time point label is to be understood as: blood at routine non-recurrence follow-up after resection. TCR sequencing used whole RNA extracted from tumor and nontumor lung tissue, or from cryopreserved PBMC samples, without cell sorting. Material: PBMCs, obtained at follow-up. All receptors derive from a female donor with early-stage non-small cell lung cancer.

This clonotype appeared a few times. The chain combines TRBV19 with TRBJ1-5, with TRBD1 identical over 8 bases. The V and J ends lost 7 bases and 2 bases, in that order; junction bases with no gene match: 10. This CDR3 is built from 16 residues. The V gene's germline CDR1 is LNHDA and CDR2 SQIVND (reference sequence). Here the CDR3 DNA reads TGTGCCAGTACCCTTATTAACAGGGGGGGCAATCAGCCCCAGCATTTT. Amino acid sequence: CASTLINRGGNQPQHF.

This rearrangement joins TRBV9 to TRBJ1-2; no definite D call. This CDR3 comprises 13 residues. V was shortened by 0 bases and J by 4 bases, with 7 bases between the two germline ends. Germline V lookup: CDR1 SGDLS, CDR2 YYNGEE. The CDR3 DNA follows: TGTGCCAGCAGCGTAGGGGGTGGCTATGGCTACACCTTC. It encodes CASSVGGGYGYTF. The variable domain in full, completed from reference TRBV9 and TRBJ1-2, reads DSGVTQTPKHLITATGQRVTLRCSPRSGDLSVYWYQQSLDQGLQFLIQYYNGEERAKGNILERFSAQQFPDLHSELNLSSLELGDSALYFCASSVGGGYGYTFGSGTRLTVV.

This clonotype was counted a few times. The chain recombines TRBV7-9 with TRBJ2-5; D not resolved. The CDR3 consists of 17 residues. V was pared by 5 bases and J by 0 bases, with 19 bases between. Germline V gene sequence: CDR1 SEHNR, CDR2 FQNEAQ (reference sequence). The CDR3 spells CASSPTFGDGNQETQYF. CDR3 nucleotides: TGTGCCAGCAGCCCGACTTTCGGAGACGGCAACCAAGAGACCCAGTACTTC.

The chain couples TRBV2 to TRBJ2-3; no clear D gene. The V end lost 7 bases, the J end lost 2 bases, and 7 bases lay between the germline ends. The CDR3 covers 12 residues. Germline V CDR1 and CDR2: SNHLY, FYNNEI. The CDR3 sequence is CASKADTDTQYF. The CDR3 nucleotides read TGTGCCAGCAAGGCAGACACAGATACGCAGTATTTT.

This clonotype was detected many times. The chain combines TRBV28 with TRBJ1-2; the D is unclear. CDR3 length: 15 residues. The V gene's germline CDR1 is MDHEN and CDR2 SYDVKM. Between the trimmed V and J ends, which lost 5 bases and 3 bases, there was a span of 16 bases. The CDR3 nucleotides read TGTGCCAGCAGTCCGGGCGGGTCGGCAGACTATGGCTACACCTTC. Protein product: CASSPGGSADYGYTF.

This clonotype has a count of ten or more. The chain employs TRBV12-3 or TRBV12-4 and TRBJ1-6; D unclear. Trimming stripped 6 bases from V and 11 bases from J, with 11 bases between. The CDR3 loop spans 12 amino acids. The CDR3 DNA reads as TGTGCCAGCAGAAGGACTGGGACACCCCTCCACTTT. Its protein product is CASRRTGTPLHF.

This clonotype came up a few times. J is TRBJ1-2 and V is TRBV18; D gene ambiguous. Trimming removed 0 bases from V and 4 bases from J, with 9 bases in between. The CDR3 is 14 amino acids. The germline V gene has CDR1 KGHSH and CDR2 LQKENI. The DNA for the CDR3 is TGTGCCAGCTCACCACCTTCAGAGGGCTATGGCTACACCTTC. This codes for CASSPPSEGYGYTF.

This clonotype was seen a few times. CDR3: CASSYDRNTEAFF. In DNA, the CDR3 is TGTGCCAGCAGCTACGACAGAAACACTGAAGCTTTCTTT. The chain links TRBV7-2 to TRBJ1-1, with TRBD1 as a possible D gene (5 bases). This CDR3 is built from 13 residues. In germline, CDR1 is SGHTA, CDR2 FQGNSA. The germline V and J ends were trimmed by 4 bases and 2 bases, with 8 bases remaining between them.

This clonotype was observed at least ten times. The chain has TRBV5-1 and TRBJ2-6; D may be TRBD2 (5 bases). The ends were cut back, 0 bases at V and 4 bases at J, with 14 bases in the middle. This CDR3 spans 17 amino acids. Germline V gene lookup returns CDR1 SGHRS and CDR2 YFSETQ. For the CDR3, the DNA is TGCGCCAGCAGCTTGGCCCTTGGGCCTAGCGGGGCCAACGTCCTGACTTTC. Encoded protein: CASSLALGPSGANVLTF.

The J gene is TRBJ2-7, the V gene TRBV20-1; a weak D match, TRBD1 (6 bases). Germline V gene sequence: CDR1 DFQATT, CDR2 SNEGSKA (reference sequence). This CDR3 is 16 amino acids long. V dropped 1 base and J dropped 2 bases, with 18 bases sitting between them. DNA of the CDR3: TGCAGTGCTAGAGTATACGGACAGAAAGGAACCTACGAGCAGTACTTC. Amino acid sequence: CSARVYGQKGTYEQYF.

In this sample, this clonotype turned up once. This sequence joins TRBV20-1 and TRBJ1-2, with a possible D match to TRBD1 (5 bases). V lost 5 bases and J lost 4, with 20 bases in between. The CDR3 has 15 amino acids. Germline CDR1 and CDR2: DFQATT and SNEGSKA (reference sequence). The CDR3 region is CSAGIGGGHGYGYTF. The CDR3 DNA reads TGCAGTGCTGGCATTGGGGGAGGGCACGGCTATGGCTACACCTTC.

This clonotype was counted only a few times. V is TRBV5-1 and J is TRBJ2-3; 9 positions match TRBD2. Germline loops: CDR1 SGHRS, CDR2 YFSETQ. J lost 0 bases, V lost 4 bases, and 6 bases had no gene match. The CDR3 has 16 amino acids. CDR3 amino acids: CASSDASGASTDTQYF. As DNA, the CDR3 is TGCGCCAGCAGCGACGCTAGCGGGGCTAGCACAGATACGCAGTATTTT. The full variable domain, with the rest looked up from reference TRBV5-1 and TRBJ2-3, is KAGVTQTPRYLIKTRGQQVTLSCSPISGHRSVSWYQQTPGQGLQFLFEYFSETQRNKGNFPGRFSGRQFSNSRSEMNVSTLELGDSALYLCASSDASGASTDTQYFGPGTRLTVL.

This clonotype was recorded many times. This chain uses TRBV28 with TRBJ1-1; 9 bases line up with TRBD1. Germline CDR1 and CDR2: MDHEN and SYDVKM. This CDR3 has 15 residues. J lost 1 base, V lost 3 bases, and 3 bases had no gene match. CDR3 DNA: TGTGCCAGCAGTTTTTGGGACAGGGCGAACACTGAAGCTTTCTTT. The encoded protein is CASSFWDRANTEAFF.

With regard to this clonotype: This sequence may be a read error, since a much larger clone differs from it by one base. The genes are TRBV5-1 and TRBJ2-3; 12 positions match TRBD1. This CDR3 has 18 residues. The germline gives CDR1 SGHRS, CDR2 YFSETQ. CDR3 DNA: TGCGCCAGCAGCTCCTCCCCCGGGACAGGGGGCGGCACAGGTACGCAGTATTTT. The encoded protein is CASSSSPGTGGGTGTQYF. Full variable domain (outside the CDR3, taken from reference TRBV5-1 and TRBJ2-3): KAGVTQTPRYLIKTRGQQVTLSCSPISGHRSVSWYQQTPGQGLQFLFEYFSETQRNKGNFPGRFSGRQFSNSRSEMNVSTLELGDSALYLCASSSSPGTGGGTGTQYFGPGTRLTVL.

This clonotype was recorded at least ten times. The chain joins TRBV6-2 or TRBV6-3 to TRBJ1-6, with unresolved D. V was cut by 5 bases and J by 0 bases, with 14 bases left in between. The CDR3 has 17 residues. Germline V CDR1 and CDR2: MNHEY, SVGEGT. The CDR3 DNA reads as TGTGCCAGCAGTCGCCGGGTCATGAGCTCCTATAATTCACCCCTCCACTTT. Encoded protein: CASSRRVMSSYNSPLHF.

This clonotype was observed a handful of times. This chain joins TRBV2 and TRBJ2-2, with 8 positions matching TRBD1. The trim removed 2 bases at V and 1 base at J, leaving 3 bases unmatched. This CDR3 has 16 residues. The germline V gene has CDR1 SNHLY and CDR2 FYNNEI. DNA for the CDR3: TGTGCCAGCAGTGAACAGGGGGCGAAGAACACCGGGGAGCTGTTTTTT. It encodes CASSEQGAKNTGELFF.

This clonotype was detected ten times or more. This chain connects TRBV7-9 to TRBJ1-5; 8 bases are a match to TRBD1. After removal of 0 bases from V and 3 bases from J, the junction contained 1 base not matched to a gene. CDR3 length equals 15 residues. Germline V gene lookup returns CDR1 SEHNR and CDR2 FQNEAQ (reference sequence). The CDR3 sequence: CASSLAGQDNQPQHF. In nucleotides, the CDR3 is TGTGCCAGCAGCTTAGCGGGACAGGACAATCAGCCCCAGCATTTT.

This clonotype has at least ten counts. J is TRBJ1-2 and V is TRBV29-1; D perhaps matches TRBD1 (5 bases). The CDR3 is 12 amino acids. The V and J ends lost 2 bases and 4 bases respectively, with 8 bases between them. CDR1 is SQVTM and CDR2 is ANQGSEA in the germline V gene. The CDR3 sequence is CSVETGGYGYTF. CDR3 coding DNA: TGCAGCGTTGAAACTGGGGGCTATGGCTACACCTTC.

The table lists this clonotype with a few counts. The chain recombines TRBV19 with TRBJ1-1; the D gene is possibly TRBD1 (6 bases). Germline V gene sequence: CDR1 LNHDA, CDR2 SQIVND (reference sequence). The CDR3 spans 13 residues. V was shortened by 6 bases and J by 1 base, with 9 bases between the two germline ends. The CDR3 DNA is TGTGCCAGTAGACAACAGGGGAACACTGAAGCTTTCTTT. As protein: CASRQQGNTEAFF.

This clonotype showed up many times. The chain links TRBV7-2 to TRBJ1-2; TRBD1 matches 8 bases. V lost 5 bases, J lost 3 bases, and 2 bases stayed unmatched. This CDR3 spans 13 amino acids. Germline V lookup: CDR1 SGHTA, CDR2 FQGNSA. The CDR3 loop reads CASSADRDYGYTF. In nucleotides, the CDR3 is TGTGCCAGCAGCGCGGACAGGGACTATGGCTACACCTTC.

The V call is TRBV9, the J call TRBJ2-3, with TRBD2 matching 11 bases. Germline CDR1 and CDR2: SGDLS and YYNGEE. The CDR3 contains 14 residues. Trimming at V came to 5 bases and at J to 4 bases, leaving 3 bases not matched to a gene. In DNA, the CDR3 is TGTGCCAGCAGTAGCGGGGGGGCTGCAGATACGCAGTATTTT. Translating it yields CASSSGGAADTQYF.

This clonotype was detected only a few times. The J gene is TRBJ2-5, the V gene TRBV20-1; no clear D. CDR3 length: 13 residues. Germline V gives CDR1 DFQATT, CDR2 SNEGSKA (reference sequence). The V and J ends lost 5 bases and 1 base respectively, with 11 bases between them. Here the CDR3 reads CSAPGTSQETQYF. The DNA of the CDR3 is TGCAGTGCTCCAGGCACCTCCCAAGAGACCCAGTACTTC.

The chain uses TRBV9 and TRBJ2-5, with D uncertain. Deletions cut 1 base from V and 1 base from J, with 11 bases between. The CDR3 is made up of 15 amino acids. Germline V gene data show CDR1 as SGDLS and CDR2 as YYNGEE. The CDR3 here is CASSVSLQPQETQYF. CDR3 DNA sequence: TGTGCCAGCAGCGTATCCCTGCAGCCCCAAGAGACCCAGTACTTC.

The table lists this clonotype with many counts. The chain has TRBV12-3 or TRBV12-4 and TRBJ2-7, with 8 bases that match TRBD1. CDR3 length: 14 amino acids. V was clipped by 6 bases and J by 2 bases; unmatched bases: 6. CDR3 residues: CASSPGQGAYEQYF. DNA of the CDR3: TGTGCCAGCAGCCCCGGACAGGGCGCCTACGAGCAGTACTTC.

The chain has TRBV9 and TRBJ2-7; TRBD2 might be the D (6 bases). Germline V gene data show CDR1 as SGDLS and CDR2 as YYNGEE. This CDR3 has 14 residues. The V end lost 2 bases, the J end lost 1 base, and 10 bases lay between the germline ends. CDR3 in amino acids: CASSVTGGSYEQYF. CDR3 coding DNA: TGTGCCAGCAGCGTCACCGGGGGTTCCTACGAGCAGTACTTC.

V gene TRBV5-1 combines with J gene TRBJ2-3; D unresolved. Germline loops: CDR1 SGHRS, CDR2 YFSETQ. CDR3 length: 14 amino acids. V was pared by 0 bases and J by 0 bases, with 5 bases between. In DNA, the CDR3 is TGCGCCAGCAGCTTGGAATTGAGCACAGATACGCAGTATTTT. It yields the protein CASSLELSTDTQYF.

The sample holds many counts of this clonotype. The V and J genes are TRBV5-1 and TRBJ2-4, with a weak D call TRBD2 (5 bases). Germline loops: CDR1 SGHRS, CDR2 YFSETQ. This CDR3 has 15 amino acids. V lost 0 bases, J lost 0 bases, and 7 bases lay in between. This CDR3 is CASSLVRGAKNIQYF. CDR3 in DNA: TGCGCCAGCAGCTTGGTTCGGGGAGCCAAAAACATTCAGTACTTC.

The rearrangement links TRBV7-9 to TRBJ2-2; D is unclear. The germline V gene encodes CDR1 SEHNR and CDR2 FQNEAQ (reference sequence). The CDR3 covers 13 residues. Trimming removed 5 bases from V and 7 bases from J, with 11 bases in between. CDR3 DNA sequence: TGTGCCAGCAGCCAGAACACGGGCGGGGAGCTGTTTTTT. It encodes CASSQNTGGELFF. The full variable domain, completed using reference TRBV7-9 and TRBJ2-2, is DTGVSQNPRHKITKRGQNVTFRCDPISEHNRLYWYRQTLGQGPEFLTYFQNEAQLEKSRLLSDRFSAERPKGSFSTLEIQRTEQGDSAMYLCASSQNTGGELFFGEGSRLTVL.

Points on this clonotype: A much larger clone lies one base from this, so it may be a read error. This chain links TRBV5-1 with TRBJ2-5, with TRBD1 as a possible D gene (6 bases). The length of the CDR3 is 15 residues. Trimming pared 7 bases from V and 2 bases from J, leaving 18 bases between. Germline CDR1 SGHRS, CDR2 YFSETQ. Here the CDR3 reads CASAPDSTFQETQYF. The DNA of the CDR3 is TGCGCCAGCGCCCCGGACAGCACCTTTCAAGAGACCCAGTACTTC.

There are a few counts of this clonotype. CDR3 residues: CASSARSADTQYF. CDR3 nucleotides: TGTGCCAGCAGCGCCAGATCTGCAGATACGCAGTATTTT. The chain joins TRBV7-3 to TRBJ2-3; D gene uncertain. Trimming pared 5 bases from V and 4 bases from J, leaving 10 bases between. Per the germline V gene, CDR1 is SGHTA and CDR2 is FQGTGA. The CDR3 covers 13 residues.